What follows are 3 T cell receptor beta chains derived from one specimen sequenced in a study of beta chain features in type 1 diabetes. Isolated RNA was reverse transcribed in full, so expressed TCRB transcripts were sequenced. Sequenced by immunoSEQ multiplex PCR; TCRdb stores in-frame clones only, minus some. The top ten hold approximately 1% of the sample, which has 310,000 or so clones, around 9% seen once. General study results and limits: Shorter TCRB CDR3s, moderately but significantly so, marked every one of the four CD4+ subsets in Type 1 diabetes patients.

These receptors have no known antigen. The sequenced sample was central memory CD4+ T cells from blood. The receptors were gathered from a man aged 25 to 45 with type 1 diabetes.

In its sample, this clone was seen a few times. The chain employs TRBV5-1 and TRBJ2-2; D may be TRBD1 or TRBD2 (5 bases each). V gave up 4 bases and J gave up 5 bases, with 9 bases separating them. Germline lookup yields CDR1 SGHRS and CDR2 YFSETQ. The length of the CDR3 is 13 residues. Here the CDR3 reads CASSGTGTGELFF. In nucleotides, the CDR3 is TGCGCCAGCAGCGGGACGGGGACCGGGGAGCTGTTTTTT. Full variable domain (remainder filled in from reference TRBV5-1 and TRBJ2-2): KAGVTQTPRYLIKTRGQQVTLSCSPISGHRSVSWYQQTPGQGLQFLFEYFSETQRNKGNFPGRFSGRQFSNSRSEMNVSTLELGDSALYLCASSGTGTGELFFGEGSRLTVL.

This clone was seen a few times. The chain carries TRBV7-2 and TRBJ2-3; D not certain. V was trimmed by 5 bases and J by 2 bases, leaving 5 bases between them. This CDR3 is built from 12 residues. The V gene's germline CDR1 is SGHTA and CDR2 FQGNSA. DNA of the CDR3: TGTGCCAGCAGCCATTTCACAGATACGCAGTATTTT. Translated, it gives CASSHFTDTQYF.

The chain joins TRBV27 to TRBJ1-5, with 8 bases lining up with TRBD1. CDR3 length equals 18 residues. The V gene end was trimmed by 0 bases and the J gene end by 6 bases; junction bases not matched to a gene: 13. CDR1 is MNHEY and CDR2 is SMNVEV in the germline V gene (reference sequence). The CDR3 DNA follows: TGTGCCAGCAGTTTATCCAGGGGGCTTGGACAAGGTGGTCAGCCCCAGCATTTT. Translation gives CASSLSRGLGQGGQPQHF.